A selection of T cell receptor beta chains follows, all from one sample in a study of CD8+ T cells in alopecia areata. Clones were read by immunoSEQ multiplex PCR, and TCRdb kept only the in-frame ones, dropping some. The sample shows 70,000 or so clones, 29% of them seen only once. The starting material was CD8+ T cells sorted from blood, obtained at week 4, from a patient treated with tofacitinib. The receptors originated from a human donor with alopecia areata. CDR3s include the opening cysteine and the closing phenylalanine or tryptophan. The order of the fields is J gene, clone size, D gene, V gene, CDR3 protein, CDR3 DNA. The D gene is left open where the match is weak. Expanded clones are given a class, and other clones once, few, many or no size at all.

>TRBJ2-7|-|-|TRBV6-5
CASSGQGRYPEQYF
TGTGCCAGCAGTGGCCAGGGCCGATATCCCGAGCAGTACTTC
>TRBJ1-1|-|-|TRBV7-9
CASSSGGAEAFF
TGTGCCAGCAGCTCGGGAGGAGCTGAAGCTTTCTTT
>TRBJ2-1|few|-|TRBV29-1
CSVGGQYNEQFF
TGCAGCGTGGGGGGACAGTACAATGAGCAGTTCTTC
>TRBJ1-1|-|-|TRBV7-2
CASSLGYNTEAFF
TGTGCCAGCAGCTTAGGATATAACACTGAAGCTTTCTTT
>TRBJ1-1|-|-|TRBV29-1
CSVEEGTYTEAFF
TGCAGCGTTGAAGAGGGTACGTACACTGAAGCTTTCTTT
>TRBJ2-7|few|-|TRBV27
CASSLGGPSSYEQYF
TGTGCCAGCAGTTTAGGTGGACCCAGCTCCTACGAGCAGTACTTC
>TRBJ1-1|-|-|TRBV4-1
CASSRLQGNTEAFF
TGCGCCAGCAGCCGCCTACAGGGGAACACTGAAGCTTTCTTT
>TRBJ2-1|few|-|TRBV29-1
CSVEPDSYNEQFF
TGCAGCGTAGAACCCGACAGCTACAATGAGCAGTTCTTC
>TRBJ1-4|-|TRBD1|TRBV9
CASSADRATNEKLFF
TGTGCCAGCAGCGCTGACAGGGCGACTAATGAAAAACTGTTTTTT
>TRBJ1-5|-|TRBD1|TRBV6-5
CATRTGPNQPQHF
TGTGCCACCCGGACAGGCCCAAATCAGCCCCAGCATTTT
>TRBJ2-7|few|-|TRBV30
CAWSSGILEQYF
TGTGCCTGGAGTTCAGGAATTCTGGAGCAGTACTTC
>TRBJ2-1|-|-|TRBV29-1
CSLNIGGSDEQFF
TGCAGCCTTAACATAGGGGGGAGCGATGAGCAGTTCTTC
>TRBJ1-1|-|-|TRBV7-2
CASSPSGISEAFF
TGTGCCAGCAGCCCCTCAGGGATATCTGAAGCTTTCTTT
>TRBJ2-7|-|-|TRBV14
CASSPRGYEQYF
TGTGCCAGCAGCCCTCGAGGATACGAGCAGTACTTC
>TRBJ2-7|many|-|TRBV9
CASSVATPGYEQYF
TGTGCCAGCAGCGTAGCTACTCCAGGCTACGAGCAGTACTTC
>TRBJ2-2|few|-|TRBV25-1
CASGGPGELFF
TGTGCCAGCGGGGGACCCGGGGAGCTGTTTTTT
>TRBJ2-7|-|-|TRBV29-1
CSVCTTGTYEQYF
TGCAGCGTTTGTACCACGGGTACCTACGAGCAGTACTTC
>TRBJ1-1|-|-|TRBV6-1
CASSEGTELSTEAFF
TGTGCCAGCAGTGAAGGGACAGAGTTGAGCACTGAAGCTTTCTTT
>TRBJ2-1|-|-|TRBV5-1
CASSSGPGVSYNEQFF
TGCGCCAGCAGCTCGGGACCCGGCGTCTCCTACAATGAGCAGTTCTTC
>TRBJ2-3|few|-|TRBV29-1
CSVGGDGTDTQYF
TGCAGCGTTGGGGGGGACGGCACAGATACGCAGTATTTT
>TRBJ1-2|few|TRBD1|TRBV7-9
CASSLGQGPAGYTF
TGTGCCAGCAGCCTGGGACAGGGCCCAGCTGGCTACACCTTC
>TRBJ2-3|few|-|TRBV5-1
CASSLESPTDTQYF
TGCGCCAGCAGCTTGGAGAGCCCCACAGATACGCAGTATTTT
>TRBJ1-2|few|-|TRBV29-1
CSVLGGIDYGYTF
TGCAGCGTTCTGGGTGGAATCGACTATGGCTACACCTTC
>TRBJ2-7|-|-|TRBV29-1
CSEPRPGASYEQYF
TGCAGCGAACCCCGGCCGGGGGCCTCCTACGAGCAGTACTTC
>TRBJ1-1|-|-|TRBV9
CASSVGRDFTEAFF
TGTGCCAGCAGCGTAGGAAGGGATTTCACTGAAGCTTTCTTT
>TRBJ1-5|few|TRBD1|TRBV4-2
CASSQATGGNQPQHF
TGTGCCAGCAGCCAGGCTACAGGGGGCAATCAGCCCCAGCATTTT
>TRBJ2-1|few|TRBD2|TRBV6-5
CASSYSALAASDEQFF
TGTGCCAGCAGTTACTCGGCACTAGCGGCCTCGGATGAGCAGTTCTTC
>TRBJ2-7|-|-|TRBV28
CASSRLALRYEQYF
TGTGCCAGCAGTCGTCTAGCGCTACGCTACGAGCAGTACTTC
>TRBJ2-3|few|-|TRBV28
CASSPELPLTDTQYF
TGTGCCAGCAGTCCCGAACTACCCCTCACAGATACGCAGTATTTT
>TRBJ2-5|-|TRBD2|TRBV6-1
CASKKTSGSQETQYF
TGTGCCAGCAAGAAGACTAGCGGGAGTCAAGAGACCCAGTACTTC
>TRBJ1-5|many|-|TRBV7-9
CASKAGEGNQPQHF
TGTGCCAGCAAAGCCGGGGAAGGCAATCAGCCCCAGCATTTT
>TRBJ2-3|-|TRBD2|TRBV5-1
CASSWNPSGRRDEDTQYF
TGCGCCAGCAGCTGGAATCCTAGCGGGAGGCGGGACGAGGATACGCAGTATTTT
>TRBJ2-3|-|-|TRBV11-2
CASSLVVTLTDTQYF
TGTGCCAGCAGCTTAGTGGTGACCCTCACAGATACGCAGTATTTT
>TRBJ2-1|-|-|TRBV12-5
CASGFGSIPENEQFF
TGTGCTAGTGGTTTTGGGTCCATCCCAGAAAATGAGCAGTTCTTC
>TRBJ1-1|-|-|TRBV28
CASSEGFVGNTEAFF
TGTGCCAGCAGTGAAGGTTTTGTGGGGAACACTGAAGCTTTCTTT
>TRBJ2-7|-|TRBD1|TRBV29-1
CSVRQGPLPREQYF
TGCAGCGTACGACAGGGGCCTCTCCCGCGAGAGCAGTACTTC
>TRBJ2-7|few|-|TRBV20-1
CSARLGYEQYF
TGCAGTGCTAGGTTGGGTTACGAGCAGTACTTC